In its sample, the clone carrying this T cell receptor beta chain was seen a few times. Its antigen is unknown. The entry originates in a study of CD8+CD57+ T cells in acquired aplastic anemia. Across the study: Average DNA yield from sorted CD4+ and CD8+ cells was approximately 3 ug.

Those patients picked for sequencing had displayed CD8+CD57+ cell expansion on flow cytometry. Findings of the study overall: A set of approximately 29 CD8+ CDR3 sequences was shared between patients and controls, and these sequences appeared highly expressed in patients. Patients did not significantly differ from controls in CD8+ Simpson's diversity.

Researchers used genomic DNA as the template to profile TCR beta VDJ and CDR3. TCRdb reprocessed the reads with MiXCR, giving one entry per CDR3 protein. The sample consists of hundreds of thousands of distinct CDR3 sequences, approximately 33% of them appearing once. The CDR3 totals 14 residues. The ends were cut back, 5 bases at V and 3 bases at J, with 11 bases in the middle. Germline assignment: CDR1 SGHRS and CDR2 YFSETQ. Input material: sorted CD4+, CD8+, or CD8+CD57+ T cells (not recorded which) from PBMCs. The TCR was taken from a human donor with aplastic anemia. The chain has TRBV5-1 and TRBJ2-2; possible D gene TRBD2, 5 bases. The CDR3 loop reads CASSKSGHTGELFF. CDR3 DNA: TGCGCCAGCAGTAAAAGCGGTCACACCGGGGAGCTGTTTTTT.